The sequence of this TCR beta chain was determined in a study of blood T cell repertoires in COVID-19. Study details: Both acute and convalescent COVID-19 samples were obtained from the United States, Italy and Spain. From T cells, B-cell-depleted T cells, or PBMCs came the material, which was cDNA or gDNA.

The V gene end was trimmed by 4 bases and the J gene end by 0 bases; junction bases not matched to a gene: 5. The CDR3 has 15 residues. CDR1 and CDR2 from the germline V gene are SGHRS and YFSETQ. Generated by immunoSEQ multiplex PCR, the TCRdb table keeps only in-frame clones and is missing some. Here the sample spans some 200,000 clones, 70% to 90% being singletons. Sequenced material: peripheral blood. This TCR came from a man aged 40-49 years with active or convalescent COVID-19. The chain recombines TRBV5-1 with TRBJ1-2; the match to TRBD1 covers 8 bases. The CDR3 DNA reads TGCGCCAGCAGCCCCGGGACAGGAGCTAACTATGGCTACACCTTC. This translates into CASSPGTGANYGYTF.